The next 27 T cell receptor beta chains were all read from a single sample in a study of blood T cell dynamics during melanoma immunotherapy. The time point: week 3, after first cycle of checkpoint inhibitor. Profiled with immunoSEQ multiplex PCR; TCRdb holds only in-frame clones, not every one. The sample carries about 6,900 clones, approximately 81% recorded once. This sample comprised blood, obtained from a patient treated with checkpoint blockade. These receptors came from a human donor with melanoma.

The chain employs TRBV6-1 and TRBJ1-1, with TRBD1 matching over 7 bases. The CDR3 spans 13 residues. Trimming removed 6 bases from V and 1 base from J; junction bases left unmatched: 2. Germline CDR1 and CDR2: MNHNS and SASEGT. CDR3 DNA: TGTGCCAGCAGAGGACAGGAGAACACTGAAGCTTTCTTT. Translation gives CASRGQENTEAFF.

The V gene is TRBV7-9, the J gene TRBJ2-7; 7 bases map to TRBD2. Germline CDR1 and CDR2: SEHNR and FQNEAQ (reference sequence). This CDR3 region has 15 residues. V dropped 0 bases and J dropped 0; count of bases not matched to a gene: 2. CDR3 DNA: TGTGCCAGCAGCTTAGCGGGGGGGGTCTCCTACGAGCAGTACTTC. The encoded protein is CASSLAGGVSYEQYF.

This chain joins TRBV7-9 and TRBJ2-7, with D possibly TRBD1 on 5 matching bases. With 1 base removed from V and 6 bases from J, the gap between germline ends came to 7 bases. CDR1 and CDR2 (germline): SEHNR, FQNEAQ (reference sequence). The CDR3 has 12 residues. CDR3 in DNA: TGTGCCAGCAGCTTAGGACAGCGCGAGCAGTACTTC. Protein sequence: CASSLGQREQYF.

The chain links TRBV18 to TRBJ1-4; 8 bases agree with TRBD1. The J segment lost 7 bases and the V segment lost 3 bases, leaving 4 bases of the junction unmatched. This CDR3 is 14 amino acids long. Germline lookup yields CDR1 KGHSH and CDR2 LQKENI. CDR3: CASSPGQGLEKLFF. For the CDR3, the DNA is TGTGCCAGCTCACCCGGACAGGGACTTGAAAAACTGTTTTTT.

This rearrangement joins TRBV11-2 to TRBJ1-1, with no clear D. Germline CDR1 SGHAT, CDR2 FQNNGV. Trimming left V 1 base short and J 1 base short, with 7 bases between. The CDR3 extends over 14 amino acids. Here the CDR3 reads CASSLAGRNTEAFF. The CDR3, as DNA: TGTGCCAGCAGCTTAGCGGGGAGGAACACTGAAGCTTTCTTT.

The rearrangement uses TRBV7-6 and TRBJ2-7, with D maybe TRBD2 (5 bases). Trimming took off 6 bases at V and 6 bases at J, with 15 bases between the two ends. Germline CDR1 SGHVS, CDR2 FNYEAQ. The CDR3 extends over 13 amino acids. CDR3 in amino acids: CASSLHGEGEQYV. In nucleotides, the CDR3 is TGTGCCAGCAGTCTCCACGGAGAGGGCGAGCAGTACGTC.

This clone has a single count. The sample carries other DNA sequences with the same CDR3. The CDR3 DNA follows: TGCGCCAGCAAGCGAGACAGAAGCATATTCAATAGCAATCAGCCCCAGCATTTT. Residues: CASKRDRSIFNSNQPQHF. The rearrangement uses TRBV10-1 and TRBJ1-5; perhaps TRBD1 as D (5 bases). V shed 7 bases and J shed 0 bases, with 22 bases lying between them. The V gene's germline CDR1 is WNHNN and CDR2 SYGVQD (reference sequence). This CDR3 has 18 residues.

The chain is built from TRBV5-6 and TRBJ2-7; 9 nucleotides line up with TRBD2. Trimming at V came to 0 bases and at J to 2 bases, leaving 6 bases not matched to a gene. CDR1 and CDR2 (germline): SGHDT, YYEEEE. This CDR3 contains 16 residues. The CDR3: CASSLAGLARTYEQYV. The CDR3, as DNA: TGTGCCAGCAGCTTGGCAGGACTAGCGCGTACCTACGAGCAGTACGTC.

The chain is built from TRBV11-2 and TRBJ2-7; 12 bases fit TRBD2. From germline, CDR1 is SGHAT and CDR2 FQNNGV. The CDR3 length is 15 residues. Trimming took 5 bases from V and 4 from J; bases not matched to a gene: 6. CDR3 protein: CASSPSGGAGYEQYF. DNA for the CDR3: TGTGCCAGCAGCCCTAGCGGGGGGGCCGGATACGAGCAGTACTTC.

This rearrangement joins TRBV14 to TRBJ2-3; no clear D gene. V dropped 2 bases and J dropped 0 bases, with 6 bases sitting between them. The CDR3 totals 14 residues. Per the germline V gene, CDR1 is SGHDN and CDR2 is FVKESK. CDR3 sequence (DNA): TGTGCCAGCAGCCAACGGGTTAGCACAGATACGCAGTATTTT. It yields the protein CASSQRVSTDTQYF.

This clone was seen more than once but under ten times. The genes are TRBV11-2 and TRBJ1-4; 8 nucleotides agree with TRBD1. Germline lookup yields CDR1 SGHAT and CDR2 FQNNGV. This CDR3 comprises 18 residues. The J segment lost 2 bases and the V segment lost 6 bases, leaving 14 bases of the junction unmatched. The CDR3 sequence: CASSLLHGTGGTNEKLFF. Written as DNA, the CDR3 is TGTGCCAGCAGTTTATTACACGGTACAGGGGGGACTAATGAAAAACTGTTTTTT.

This clone was seen once. The rearrangement links TRBV7-2 to TRBJ1-3; no reliable D call. Trimming left V 3 bases short and J 1 base short, with 10 bases between. The V gene's germline CDR1 is SGHTA and CDR2 FQGNSA. CDR3 length equals 15 residues. This CDR3 reads CASSFRVGSGNTIYF. Here the CDR3 DNA reads TGTGCCAGCAGCTTTAGAGTGGGTTCTGGAAACACCATATATTTT.

V is TRBV11-2 and J is TRBJ2-7; 11 positions agree with TRBD2. CDR1 SGHAT and CDR2 FQNNGV come from the germline V gene. The CDR3 consists of 19 residues. J gave up 3 bases and V 5 bases, and 18 bases lay outside the gene matches. CDR3 bases: TGTGCCAGCAGCCCCTTGACATCTAGCGGGAGGTTGGGGGTCTACGAGCAGTACGTC. It yields the protein CASSPLTSSGRLGVYEQYV.

The chain has TRBV7-2 and TRBJ1-2; 7 positions agree with TRBD1. The ends lost 6 bases at V and 8 bases at J; junction bases unmatched: 9. The germline V gene encodes CDR1 SGHTA and CDR2 FQGNSA. The CDR3 length is 13 residues. CDR3 region: CASRRQGFWGYTF. CDR3 DNA sequence: TGTGCCAGCAGACGACAGGGATTTTGGGGCTACACCTTC.

The table lists this clone with a count of one. The chain is built from TRBV27 and TRBJ1-5; a weak D match, TRBD1 (5 bases). Germline V gene sequence: CDR1 MNHEY, CDR2 SMNVEV (reference sequence). V lost 2 bases and J 3 bases, leaving 8 bases between the germline ends. The CDR3 spans 14 residues. CDR3 in DNA: TGTGCCAGCAGTTTAGAGGGGCTCAATCAGCCCCAGCATTTT. This encodes CASSLEGLNQPQHF.

This chain connects TRBV2 to TRBJ1-2; a weak D match, TRBD1 (6 bases). CDR1 and CDR2 from the germline V gene are SNHLY and FYNNEI. This CDR3 spans 12 amino acids. The V gene lost 5 bases and the J gene lost 8 bases, with 12 bases spanning the gap. Here the CDR3 DNA reads TGTGCCAGCAGTTCTGACAGGAGCGGCTACACCTTC. It encodes CASSSDRSGYTF.

A few counts support this clone. The chain employs TRBV10-1 and TRBJ2-6; D not certain. The germline gives CDR1 WNHNN, CDR2 SYGVQD (reference sequence). V dropped 5 bases and J dropped 5 bases, with 22 bases sitting between them. CDR3 length equals 18 residues. The CDR3 here is CASSQCTIAQSRANVLTF. Written as DNA, the CDR3 is TGCGCCAGCAGTCAGTGCACAATCGCACAAAGTCGGGCCAACGTCCTGACTTTC.

The chain combines TRBV19 with TRBJ1-4; D is unclear. Deletions cut 6 bases from V and 14 bases from J, with 28 bases between. The CDR3 loop spans 16 amino acids. Germline V lookup: CDR1 LNHDA, CDR2 SQIVND (reference sequence). The CDR3 region is CASRSIPREDWSRLFF. The DNA of the CDR3 is TGTGCCAGTAGGAGCATTCCTCGGGAAGACTGGTCTAGGCTGTTTTTT. The full variable domain, its missing parts supplied by reference TRBV19 and TRBJ1-4, is DGGITQSPKYLFRKEGQNVTLSCEQNLNHDAMYWYRQDPGQGLRLIYYSQIVNDFQKGDIAEGYSVSREKKESFPLTVTSAQKNPTAFYLCASRSIPREDWSRLFFGSGTQLSVL.

This chain connects TRBV7-6 to TRBJ1-5, with 8 bases lining up with TRBD1. This CDR3 contains 14 residues. Per germline, CDR1 SGHVS and CDR2 FNYEAQ. V lost 5 bases, J lost 2 bases, and 2 bases stayed unmatched. CDR3 amino acids: CASSPTGGNQPQHF. In nucleotides, the CDR3 is TGTGCCAGCAGCCCGACAGGGGGCAATCAGCCCCAGCATTTT.

V and J are TRBV6-6 and TRBJ1-2, with D possibly being TRBD1 (6 bases). Trimming removed 1 base at V and 7 bases at J, with 16 bases between. CDR1 MNHNY and CDR2 SVGAGI come from the germline V gene (reference sequence). The CDR3 is 15 residues long. As DNA, the CDR3 is TGTGCCAGCAGTTACTTAGGGGGAGGGGGAGGTGGCTACACCTTC. Translated, it gives CASSYLGGGGGGYTF.

In this sample, this clone is large. The chain recombines TRBV6-1 with TRBJ2-7; D unresolved. The germline V gene encodes CDR1 MNHNS and CDR2 SASEGT. This CDR3 contains 13 residues. Trimming left V 6 bases short and J 3 bases short, with 12 bases between. For the CDR3, the DNA is TGTGCCAGCAGCCTCGGGCAGCGCTACGAGCAGTACTTC. Translated, it gives CASSLGQRYEQYF.

The rearrangement links TRBV10-1 to TRBJ2-7; D uncertain. CDR3 length: 11 residues. V gave up 3 bases and J gave up 5 bases, with 5 bases separating them. Germline V gene sequence: CDR1 WNHNN, CDR2 SYGVQD (reference sequence). DNA for the CDR3: TGCGCCAGCAGTGATGAGGACGAGCAGTACGTC. It specifies CASSDEDEQYV.

The V and J genes are TRBV29-1 and TRBJ1-1; perhaps TRBD1 as D (6 bases). V was pared by 4 bases and J by 3 bases, with 15 bases between. Germline V CDR1 and CDR2: SQVTM, ANQGSEA. The CDR3 runs 14 residues. The CDR3 here is CSVVIGGVDTEAFF. The CDR3 DNA follows: TGCAGCGTTGTGATTGGGGGCGTGGACACTGAAGCTTTCTTT. Combining the CDR3 with reference TRBV29-1 and TRBJ1-1 gives the whole variable domain SAVISQKPSRDICQRGTSLTIQCQVDSQVTMMFWYRQQPGQSLTLIATANQGSEATYESGFVIDKFPISRPNLTFSTLTVSNMSPEDSSIYLCSVVIGGVDTEAFFGQGTRLTVV.

This chain uses TRBV6-1 with TRBJ1-1, with D possibly being TRBD1 (5 bases). Germline CDR1 and CDR2: MNHNS and SASEGT. V dropped 6 bases and J dropped 6 bases, with 8 bases sitting between them. This CDR3 is built from 11 residues. The CDR3 sequence is CASRPRAEAFF. CDR3 nucleotide sequence: TGTGCCAGCAGGCCCAGGGCTGAAGCTTTCTTT.

V and J are TRBV7-8 and TRBJ1-5; maybe TRBD1 (5 bases). Trimming cost V 5 bases and J 3 bases, with 11 bases left between them. Looked up from germline, CDR1 is SGHVS and CDR2 is FQNEAQ. CDR3 length: 14 amino acids. The CDR3 protein is CASSGRGVNQPQHF. CDR3 bases: TGTGCCAGCAGCGGAAGGGGCGTCAATCAGCCCCAGCATTTT.

The J gene is TRBJ1-2, the V gene TRBV5-4, with D possibly matching TRBD1 (5 bases). V dropped 4 bases and J dropped 6 bases, with 19 bases sitting between them. The CDR3 extends over 15 amino acids. CDR1 is SGHNT and CDR2 is YYREEE in the germline V gene (reference sequence). DNA of the CDR3: TGTGCCAGCAGCCCAGGGCCGGGAGTGGGGAATGGCTACACCTTC. Translation gives CASSPGPGVGNGYTF.

This rearrangement joins TRBV6-6 to TRBJ1-1; D unclear. V was pared by 2 bases and J by 4 bases, with 5 bases between. Germline V CDR1 and CDR2: MNHNY, SVGAGI (reference sequence). This CDR3 region has 12 residues. CDR3 region: CASSYTSTEAFF. CDR3 in DNA: TGTGCCAGCAGTTACACCTCCACTGAAGCTTTCTTT.